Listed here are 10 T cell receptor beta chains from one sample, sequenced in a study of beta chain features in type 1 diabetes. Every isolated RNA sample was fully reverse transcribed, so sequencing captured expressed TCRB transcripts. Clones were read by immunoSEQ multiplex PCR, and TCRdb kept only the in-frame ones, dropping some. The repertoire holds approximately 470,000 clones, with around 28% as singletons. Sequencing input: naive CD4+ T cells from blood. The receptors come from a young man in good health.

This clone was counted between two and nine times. The CDR3 sequence: CASKRSRSYNEQFF. CDR3 coding DNA: TGTGCCAGCAAAAGAAGTAGGTCCTACAATGAGCAGTTCTTC. The chain is built from TRBV27 and TRBJ2-1; no clear D gene. Germline CDR1 is MNHEY and CDR2 is SMNVEV (reference sequence). The CDR3 runs to 14 residues. Between the trimmed V and J ends, which lost 7 bases and 1 base, there was a span of 11 bases.

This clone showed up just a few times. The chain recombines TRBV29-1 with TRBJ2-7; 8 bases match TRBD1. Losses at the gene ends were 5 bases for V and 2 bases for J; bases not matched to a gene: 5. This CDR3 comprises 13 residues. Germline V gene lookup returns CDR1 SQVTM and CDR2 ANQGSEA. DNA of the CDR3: TGCAGCGTTTCCCTGACAGGGGCCTACGAGCAGTACTTC. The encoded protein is CSVSLTGAYEQYF.

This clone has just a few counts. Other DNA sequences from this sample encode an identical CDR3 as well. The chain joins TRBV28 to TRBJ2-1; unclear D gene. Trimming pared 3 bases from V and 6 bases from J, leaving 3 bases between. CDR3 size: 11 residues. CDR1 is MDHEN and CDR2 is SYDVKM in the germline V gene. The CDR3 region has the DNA TGTGCCAGCAGTTTGCGCAATGAGCAGTTCTTC. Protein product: CASSLRNEQFF.

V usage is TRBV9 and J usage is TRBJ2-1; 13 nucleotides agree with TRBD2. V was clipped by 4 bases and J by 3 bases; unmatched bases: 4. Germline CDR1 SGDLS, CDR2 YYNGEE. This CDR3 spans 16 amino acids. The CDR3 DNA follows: TGTGCCAGCAGCCCGGGACTAGCGGGACTCTACAATGAGCAGTTCTTC. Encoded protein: CASSPGLAGLYNEQFF.

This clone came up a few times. The CDR3 protein is CASSDRANTGELFF. CDR3 nucleotide sequence: TGTGCCAGCAGTGACAGGGCAAACACCGGGGAGCTGTTTTTT. The chain links TRBV25-1 to TRBJ2-2; the D gene is possibly TRBD1 (5 bases). Germline assignment: CDR1 MGHDK and CDR2 SYGVNS. V lost 3 bases, J lost 2 bases, and 7 bases lay in between. The CDR3 covers 14 residues.

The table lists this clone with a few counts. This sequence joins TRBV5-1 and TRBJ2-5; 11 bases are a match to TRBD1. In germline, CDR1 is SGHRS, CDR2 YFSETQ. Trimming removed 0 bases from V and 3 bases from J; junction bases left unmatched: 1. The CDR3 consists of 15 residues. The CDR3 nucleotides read TGCGCCAGCAGCTTGGGGACAGGGGGCGAAGAGACCCAGTACTTC. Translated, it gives CASSLGTGGEETQYF.

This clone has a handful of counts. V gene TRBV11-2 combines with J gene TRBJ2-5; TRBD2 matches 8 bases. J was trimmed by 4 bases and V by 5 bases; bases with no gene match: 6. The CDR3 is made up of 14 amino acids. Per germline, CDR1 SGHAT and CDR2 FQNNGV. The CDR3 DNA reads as TGTGCCAGCAGCCGGCGGGAGGCCGGAGAGACCCAGTACTTC. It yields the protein CASSRREAGETQYF.

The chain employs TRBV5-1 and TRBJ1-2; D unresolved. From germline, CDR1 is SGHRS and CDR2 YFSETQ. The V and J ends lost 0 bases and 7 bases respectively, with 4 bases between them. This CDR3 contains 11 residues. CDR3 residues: CASSLEGGYTF. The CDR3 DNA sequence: TGCGCCAGCAGCTTGGAAGGTGGCTACACCTTC.

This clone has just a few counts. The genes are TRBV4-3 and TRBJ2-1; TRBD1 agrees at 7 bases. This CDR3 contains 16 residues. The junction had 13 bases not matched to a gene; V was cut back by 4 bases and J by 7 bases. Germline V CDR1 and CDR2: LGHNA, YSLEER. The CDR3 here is CASSPRRWDRGNEQFF. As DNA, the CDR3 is TGCGCCAGCAGCCCCAGGCGTTGGGACAGAGGTAATGAGCAGTTCTTC.

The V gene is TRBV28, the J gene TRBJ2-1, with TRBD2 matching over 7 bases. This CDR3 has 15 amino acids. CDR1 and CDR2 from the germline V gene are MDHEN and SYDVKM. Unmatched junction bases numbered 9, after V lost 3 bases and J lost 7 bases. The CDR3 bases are TGTGCCAGCAGTTTGCCAGCGGGGTCCTTGAATGAGCAGTTCTTC. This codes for CASSLPAGSLNEQFF.